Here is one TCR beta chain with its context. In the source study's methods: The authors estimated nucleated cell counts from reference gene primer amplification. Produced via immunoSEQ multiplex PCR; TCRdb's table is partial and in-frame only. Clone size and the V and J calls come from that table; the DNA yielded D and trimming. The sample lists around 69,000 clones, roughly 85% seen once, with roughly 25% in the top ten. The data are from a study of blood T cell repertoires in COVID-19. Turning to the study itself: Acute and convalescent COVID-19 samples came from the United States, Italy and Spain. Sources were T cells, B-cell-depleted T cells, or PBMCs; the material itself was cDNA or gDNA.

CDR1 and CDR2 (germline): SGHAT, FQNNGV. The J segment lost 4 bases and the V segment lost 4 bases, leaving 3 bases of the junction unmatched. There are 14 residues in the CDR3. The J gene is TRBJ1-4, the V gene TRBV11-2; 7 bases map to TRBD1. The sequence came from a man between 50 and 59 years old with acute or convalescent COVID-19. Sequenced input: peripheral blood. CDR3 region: CASSWGQRNEKLFF. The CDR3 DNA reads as TGTGCCAGCAGCTGGGGACAGCGTAATGAAAAACTGTTTTTT.